The 6 T cell receptor beta chains below all came from one sample that was sequenced in a study of blood T cells in healthy people across ages. Alongside a J-beta primer mix, a sample-barcoded 5' primer served in a second PCR lasting about 7 to 12 cycles. MiXCR, applied by TCRdb to the 5' RACE reads, yields one record per CDR3 protein. Of roughly 1.5 million distinct CDR3 sequences in the sample, roughly 43% were seen once. Sample: blood. These receptors all come from a woman under 30 in good health.

On this clonotype itself: Its ends do not fully match the called genes, so a read error is possible. The CDR3 is CASSQGGWSNQPQHF. CDR3 coding DNA: TGCGCCAGCAGTCAAGGGGGTTGGAGCAATCAGCCCCAGCATTTT. This rearrangement joins TRBV4-1 to TRBJ1-5; weak D call: TRBD1 (6 bases). In germline, CDR1 is MGHRA, CDR2 YSYEKL. The CDR3 runs 15 residues.

In nucleotides, the CDR3 is TGTGCCAGCAGACGTGACAATGGTAATTCACCCCTCCACTTT. Its translation: CASRRDNGNSPLHF. This sequence joins TRBV6-5 and TRBJ1-6; D is ambiguous. Germline V gene data show CDR1 as MNHEY and CDR2 as SVGAGI. This CDR3 spans 14 amino acids. The V end lost 6 bases, the J end lost 6 bases, and 12 bases lay between the germline ends.

The chain uses TRBV6-2 or TRBV6-3 and TRBJ2-1, with unresolved D. Trimming removed 6 bases from V and 15 bases from J, with 18 bases in between. The germline V gene encodes CDR1 MNHEY and CDR2 SVGEGT. The CDR3 extends over 12 amino acids. CDR3 coding DNA: TGTGCCAGCAGACGGCCACCGTCCTCTCTGTTCTTC. This translates into CASRRPPSSLFF.

The V gene is TRBV3-1, the J gene TRBJ2-3, with D tentatively TRBD2 (6 bases). Deletions cut 0 bases from V and 3 bases from J, with 16 bases between. Germline V gives CDR1 LGHDT, CDR2 YNNKEL (reference sequence). The CDR3 is 17 residues long. The CDR3 DNA reads TGTGCCAGCAGCCAAGAAATTGCTGGAGGGCAAACAGATACGCAGTATTTT. As protein: CASSQEIAGGQTDTQYF.

This chain joins TRBV27 and TRBJ1-5, with 7 positions matching TRBD1. The CDR3 totals 15 residues. V gave up 5 bases and J gave up 3 bases; unmatched junction bases: 7. CDR1 and CDR2 from the germline V gene are MNHEY and SMNVEV (reference sequence). CDR3 bases: TGTGCCAGCAGTACCGCAGGGGGGGTCAATCAGCCCCAGCATTTT. Its protein is CASSTAGGVNQPQHF.

This clonotype was found a few times. The gene calls are TRBV10-3 and TRBJ2-7; D uncertain. The ends were cut back, 4 bases at V and 6 bases at J, with 13 bases in the middle. The CDR3 runs to 13 residues. The germline CDR1 and CDR2 sequences are ENHRY and SYGVKD. Here the CDR3 reads CAISGQDRSEQYF. The CDR3 DNA reads TGTGCCATCAGTGGCCAGGACCGATCCGAGCAGTACTTC.